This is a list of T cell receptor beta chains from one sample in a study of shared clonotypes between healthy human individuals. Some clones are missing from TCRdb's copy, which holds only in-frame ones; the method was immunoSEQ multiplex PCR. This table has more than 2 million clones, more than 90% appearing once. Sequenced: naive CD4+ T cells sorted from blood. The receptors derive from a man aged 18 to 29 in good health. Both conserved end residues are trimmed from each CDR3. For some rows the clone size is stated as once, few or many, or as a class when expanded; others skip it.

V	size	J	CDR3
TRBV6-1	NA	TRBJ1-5	ASSNSLMDQPQH
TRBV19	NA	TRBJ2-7	ASSIGGTGGHEQY
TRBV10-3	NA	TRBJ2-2	AISELAGDQGTGELF
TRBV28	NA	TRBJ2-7	ASSTPGQHYEQY
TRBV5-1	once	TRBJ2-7	ASSLEGASGGLSYEQY
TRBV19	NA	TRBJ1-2	ASSIEAGRNYGYT
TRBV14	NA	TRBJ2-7	ASSPLADYEQY
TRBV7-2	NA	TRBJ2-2	ASSLRLAPNTGELF
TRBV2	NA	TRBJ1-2	ASSVSTGATYGYT
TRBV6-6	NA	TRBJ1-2	ASSYGTQRANYGYT
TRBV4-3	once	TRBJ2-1	ASSQDEYNEQF
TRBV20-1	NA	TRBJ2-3	SVLVLDTQY
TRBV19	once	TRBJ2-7	ASSTRQGAYEQY
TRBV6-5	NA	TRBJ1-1	ASRKTTGEAF
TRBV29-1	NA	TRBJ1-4	SVMDRGKNEKLF